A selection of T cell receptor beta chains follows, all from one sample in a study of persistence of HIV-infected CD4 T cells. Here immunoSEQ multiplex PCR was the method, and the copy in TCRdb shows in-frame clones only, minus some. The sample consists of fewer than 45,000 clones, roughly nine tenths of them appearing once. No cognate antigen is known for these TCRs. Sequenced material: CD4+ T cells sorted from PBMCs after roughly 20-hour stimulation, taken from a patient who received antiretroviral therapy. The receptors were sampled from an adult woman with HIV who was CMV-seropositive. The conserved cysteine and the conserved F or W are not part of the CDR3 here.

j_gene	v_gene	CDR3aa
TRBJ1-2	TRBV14	ASSPTGTYGYT
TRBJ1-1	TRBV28	ASKHTNTEAF
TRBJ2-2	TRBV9	ASSVEAWGASTGELF
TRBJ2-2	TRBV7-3	ASSLGLFGQKITGELF
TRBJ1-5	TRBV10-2	ASSERGGQPQH
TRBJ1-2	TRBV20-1	SASQDLYYT
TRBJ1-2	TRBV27	ASSFVRGTYGYT
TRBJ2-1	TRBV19	ASSSGQGRNEQF
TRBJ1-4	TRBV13	ASSLRGRGEKLF
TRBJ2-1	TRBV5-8	ASSPRHEQF
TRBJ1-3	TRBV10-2	ASKRDHGNTIY
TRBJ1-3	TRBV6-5	ASSQGSSGNTIY
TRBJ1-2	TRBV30	AWSPDRYGYT
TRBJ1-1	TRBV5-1	ASSLARGRTEAF
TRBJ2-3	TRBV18	ASSAVTSTDTQY
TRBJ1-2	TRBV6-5	ASSYSSANYGYT
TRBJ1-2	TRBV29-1	SVARDWGGYT
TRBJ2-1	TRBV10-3	AISETGTPSYNEQF
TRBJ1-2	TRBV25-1	ASSEYGRAYGYT
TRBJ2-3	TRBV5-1	ASSDSLTDTQY
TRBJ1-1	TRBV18	ASSPRGGANTEAF
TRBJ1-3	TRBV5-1	ASSLGVISGNTIY